This T cell receptor beta chain was sequenced for a study of molecular identifiers for immune sequencing clone quantification. The use of previously described methods and listed TCR primers produced the bulk TCR libraries. TCRdb called the PCR reads again in MiXCR, with one record for every CDR3 protein. The sample comprises 460,000 or so distinct CDR3 sequences, around 25% of which are singletons, and just over 0.75% rests with the top ten. Construction of naive CD8 libraries employed about 18,000 to 1,100,000 sorted cells together with 10%, 30% or 50% RNA. Naive CD8 T cells were sorted as CD8+CD4-CCR7+CD45RA+. This clonotype was recorded at least ten times. This CDR3 spans 15 amino acids. Germline V gives CDR1 SNHLY, CDR2 FYNNEI. Trimming pared 3 bases from V and 4 bases from J, leaving 15 bases between.

The receptor was derived from a human donor in good health. Some libraries in this study had Jurkat cell RNA spiked in. The chain has TRBV2 and TRBJ1-1; a weak D match, TRBD1 (6 bases). The specimen was naive CD8+ T cells from blood, with Jurkat cell RNA spiked in. Subset in this sample: FACS-sorted CD8+CD4-CCR7+CD45RA+ naive T cells. CDR3 protein: CASSESPGAGTEAFF. CDR3 nucleotide sequence: TGTGCCAGCAGTGAGTCCCCAGGGGCTGGCACTGAAGCTTTCTTT. Complete variable domain (other parts from reference TRBV2 and TRBJ1-1): EPEVTQTPSHQVTQMGQEVILRCVPISNHLYFYWYRQILGQKVEFLVSFYNNEISEKSEIFDDQFSVERPDGSNFTLKIRSTKLEDSAMYFCASSESPGAGTEAFFGQGTRLTVV.